This TCR beta chain was recorded in a study of blood T cell repertoires in COVID-19. Study at large: Acute and convalescent COVID-19 samples came from the United States, Italy and Spain.

Profiling relied on immunoSEQ multiplex PCR, and the TCRdb table lists in-frame clones only, not all of them. The table shows 190,000 or so clones, with 75% to 85% occurring only once. Individuals aged roughly 18 to 95 years were recruited from about two dozen US areas. Participants were placed into cohorts based on the clinical history they reported. The receptor's source is a man aged 40-49 years who had recovered from COVID-19. Sequencing was done on a sample of PBMCs or T cells enriched from blood (not recorded which).

The CDR3 loop is CASSRVTGGDGTQYF. CDR3 coding DNA: TGCGCCAGCAGCCGAGTAACAGGGGGCGATGGGACCCAGTACTTC. The chain uses TRBV4-1 and TRBJ2-5; 9 nucleotides line up with TRBD1. Per germline, CDR1 MGHRA and CDR2 YSYEKL. After removal of 4 bases from V and 7 bases from J, the junction contained 10 bases not matched to a gene. This CDR3 has 15 amino acids.